This T cell receptor (beta chain) emerged from a study of blood T cell repertoires in COVID-19. Overall study context: Samples came from the United States, Italy and Spain, spanning acute and convalescent COVID-19.

The CDR3 covers 18 residues. The germline CDR1 and CDR2 sequences are SGDLS and YYNGEE. Trimming removed 4 bases from V and 2 bases from J; junction bases left unmatched: 10. Some clones are missing from TCRdb's copy, which holds only in-frame ones; the method was immunoSEQ multiplex PCR. The sample carries some 180,000 clones, nearly 90% recorded once. The J gene is TRBJ2-6, the V gene TRBV9; 9 nucleotides line up with TRBD2. The sequencing input was peripheral blood. The TCR sequence derives from a man aged 50-60 years with acute or convalescent COVID-19. CDR3 coding DNA: TGTGCCAGCAGCCCAAAGCGCGGGGGGGAAGCTGGGGCCAACGTCCTGACTTTC. Its translation: CASSPKRGGEAGANVLTF. The whole variable domain, remainder taken from reference TRBV9 and TRBJ2-6, is DSGVTQTPKHLITATGQRVTLRCSPRSGDLSVYWYQQSLDQGLQFLIQYYNGEERAKGNILERFSAQQFPDLHSELNLSSLELGDSALYFCASSPKRGGEAGANVLTFGAGSRLTVL.